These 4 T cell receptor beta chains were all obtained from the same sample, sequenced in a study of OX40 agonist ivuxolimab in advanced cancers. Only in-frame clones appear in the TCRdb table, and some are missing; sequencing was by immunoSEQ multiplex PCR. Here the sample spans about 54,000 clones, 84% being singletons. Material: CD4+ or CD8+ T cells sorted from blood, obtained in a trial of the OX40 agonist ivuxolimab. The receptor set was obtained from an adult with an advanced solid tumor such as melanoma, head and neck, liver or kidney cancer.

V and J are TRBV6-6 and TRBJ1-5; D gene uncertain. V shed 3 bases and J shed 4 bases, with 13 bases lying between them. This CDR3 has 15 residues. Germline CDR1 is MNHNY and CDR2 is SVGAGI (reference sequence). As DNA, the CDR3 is TGTGCCAGCAGTTATGGGATCCATACTAATCAGCCCCAGCATTTT. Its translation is CASSYGIHTNQPQHF.

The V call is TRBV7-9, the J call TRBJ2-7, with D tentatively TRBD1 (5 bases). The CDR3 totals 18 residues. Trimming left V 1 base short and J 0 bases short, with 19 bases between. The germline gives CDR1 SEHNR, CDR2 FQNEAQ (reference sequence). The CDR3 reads CASSLGQGLLSDSYEQYF. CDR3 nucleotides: TGTGCCAGCAGCTTAGGGCAGGGTCTCCTGTCTGACTCCTACGAGCAGTACTTC.

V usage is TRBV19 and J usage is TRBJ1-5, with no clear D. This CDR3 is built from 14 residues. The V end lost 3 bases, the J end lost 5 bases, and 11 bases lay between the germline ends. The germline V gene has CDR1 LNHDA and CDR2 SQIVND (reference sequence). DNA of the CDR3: TGTGCCAGTAGTATCAGAAGTTTGTATCAGCCCCAGCATTTT. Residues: CASSIRSLYQPQHF.

The CDR3 protein is CASSRAATQYF. Written as DNA, the CDR3 is TGTGCCAGCAGCCGAGCGGCGACCCAGTACTTC. The chain employs TRBV7-8 and TRBJ2-5, with a possible D match to TRBD2 (5 bases). Germline V gene lookup returns CDR1 SGHVS and CDR2 FQNEAQ. CDR3 size: 11 residues. The germline V and J ends were trimmed by 5 bases and 7 bases, with 8 bases remaining between them. Looking up the rest from reference TRBV7-8 and TRBJ2-5 gives the full variable domain: GAGVSQSPRYKVAKRGQDVALRCDPISGHVSLFWYQQALGQGPEFLTYFQNEAQLDKSGLPSDRFFAERPEGSVSTLKIQRTQQEDSAVYLCASSRAATQYFGPGTRLLVL.